A selection of T cell receptor beta chains follows, all from one sample in a study of vaccination effects on CD4 cells after COVID-19. TCRdb's copy holds only in-frame clones and misses some; the assay was immunoSEQ multiplex PCR. The repertoire holds roughly 50,000 clones, with 75% to 80% as singletons. These receptors have no identified antigens. Sequencing was performed on CD4+ T cells from PBMCs cultured with HCoV-OC43 spike peptides, taken before COVID-19 vaccination. Every receptor here comes from a human donor who received a COVID-19 vaccine. Each CDR3 is given with its conserved first and last residue. Fields, in order: D gene, clone size, J gene, V gene, CDR3 protein, CDR3 DNA. A D gene is named only where the DNA matches it firmly. Clone size appears in some rows only: once, few, many, or a class for an expanded clone.

D gene: TRBD2
clone size: once
J gene: TRBJ2-3
V gene: TRBV5-1
CDR3 protein: CASSFNGGAPDTQYF
CDR3 DNA: TGCGCCAGCAGCTTTAACGGGGGGGCCCCAGATACGCAGTATTTT

D gene: .
clone size: .
J gene: TRBJ2-3
V gene: TRBV2
CDR3 protein: CASNTKDTQYF
CDR3 DNA: TGTGCCAGCAATACGAAGGATACGCAGTATTTT

D gene: .
clone size: .
J gene: TRBJ1-2
V gene: TRBV6-5
CDR3 protein: CAVYEGVTGYTF
CDR3 DNA: TGTGCCGTATATGAGGGGGTAACCGGCTACACCTTC

D gene: .
clone size: .
J gene: TRBJ1-5
V gene: TRBV5-1
CDR3 protein: CASSLAGLYSNQPQHF
CDR3 DNA: TGCGCCAGCAGCTTGGCGGGTTTGTATAGCAATCAGCCCCAGCATTTT

D gene: .
clone size: .
J gene: TRBJ2-5
V gene: TRBV6-5
CDR3 protein: CASSYSGAGETQYF
CDR3 DNA: TGTGCCAGCAGTTATTCGGGGGCGGGGGAGACCCAGTACTTC

D gene: .
clone size: few
J gene: TRBJ2-1
V gene: TRBV12-3/TRBV12-4
CDR3 protein: CASSSRTEQFF
CDR3 DNA: TGTGCCAGCAGTTCCCGGACAGAGCAGTTCTTC

D gene: .
clone size: .
J gene: TRBJ1-1
V gene: TRBV19
CDR3 protein: CASSMGNRGNTEAFF
CDR3 DNA: TGTGCCAGTAGTATGGGGAATCGGGGGAACACTGAAGCTTTCTTT

D gene: .
clone size: few
J gene: TRBJ2-1
V gene: TRBV7-2
CDR3 protein: CASSRERYEQFF
CDR3 DNA: TGTGCCAGCAGCCGGGAGCGTTATGAGCAGTTCTTC

D gene: TRBD1
clone size: .
J gene: TRBJ2-6
V gene: TRBV6-5
CDR3 protein: CASDRVPGANVLTF
CDR3 DNA: TGTGCCAGTGACAGGGTTCCTGGGGCCAACGTCCTGACTTTC

D gene: TRBD1
clone size: .
J gene: TRBJ1-2
V gene: TRBV6-2/TRBV6-3
CDR3 protein: CASSGTGPYGYTF
CDR3 DNA: TGTGCCAGCAGCGGGACAGGTCCCTATGGCTACACCTTC

D gene: .
clone size: .
J gene: TRBJ1-5
V gene: TRBV10-3
CDR3 protein: CAISEGINSNQPQHF
CDR3 DNA: TGTGCCATCAGTGAAGGGATTAATAGCAATCAGCCCCAGCATTTT